This T cell receptor beta chain was obtained from a study of blood T cell repertoires in COVID-19. Overall study context: Sites across the United States, Italy and Spain contributed samples from acute and convalescent COVID-19. From T cells, B-cell-depleted T cells, or PBMCs came the material, which was cDNA or gDNA.

This CDR3 region has 17 residues. Germline CDR1 and CDR2: SGHDT and YYEEEE. The germline V and J ends were trimmed by 3 bases and 5 bases, with 21 bases remaining between them. In the authors' methods: Amplification of reference gene primers provided the estimated nucleated cell counts. Sequencing used immunoSEQ multiplex PCR; TCRdb keeps in-frame clones, though not all of them. That table is the source of V, J and clone size, and D and trimming were worked out from the DNA. The data show 80,000 to 95,000 clones, with approximately 86% seen just once and 2.5% to 3.5% held by the top ten. The material sequenced was peripheral blood. The gene calls are TRBV5-6 and TRBJ1-5, with D perhaps TRBD1 (6 bases). The receptor was isolated from a woman aged 50 to 65 with active or convalescent COVID-19. Written as DNA, the CDR3 is TGTGCCAGCAGCTCCCAGGGAGGGGGGCGCATGGATCAGCCCCAGCATTTT. It specifies CASSSQGGGRMDQPQHF.